The entry below describes one TCR beta chain. As to time point: newly diagnosed GD, antithyroid drugs for less than 3 months. PBMC RNA served as the TCR library source. The data were obtained in a study of regulatory T cells in long-lasting Graves disease. Combining iRepertoire HTBI primers with Arm-PCR of CDR3 regions, the authors built TCR beta libraries. TCRdb called the multiplex PCR reads again in MiXCR, with one record for every CDR3 protein. This sample carries 580,000 or so distinct CDR3 sequences, 15% to 20% of them seen once, and the ten largest clones take about 12%. This sample was also put to use in a study of T cells in Graves' hyperthyroidism and ophthalmopathy. As that study records: Among the patients, aged 18 to 65, hyperthyroidism was newly diagnosed and had lasted under 2 months.

The origin of this receptor is a young man with Graves disease. Source: peripheral blood mononuclear cells (PBMCs), taken at new diagnosis, from a patient treated with antithyroid drugs.

The CDR3 loop reads CATSPGAYGYTF. The CDR3 nucleotides read TGTGCCACTTCTCCAGGGGCCTATGGCTACACCTTC. The chain joins TRBV28 to TRBJ1-2; D is possibly TRBD1 (6 bases). Germline V lookup: CDR1 MDHEN, CDR2 SYDVKM. The V end was cut by 10 bases, the J end by 4 bases, with 13 bases between. The CDR3 length is 12 residues.